The 12 T cell receptor beta chains below were found in one sample sequenced in a study of blood T cells in healthy people across ages. PCR was performed a second time for about 7 to 12 cycles using a sample-barcoded 5' primer and a J-beta primer mix. A single record per CDR3 protein comes from TCRdb applying MiXCR to the 5' RACE reads. The repertoire holds approximately 320,000 distinct CDR3 sequences, with roughly 27% as singletons. Material for sequencing was blood. The receptors here all came from a woman aged 70 to 79 in good health.

This clonotype has only a few counts. The chain carries TRBV7-2 and TRBJ1-6, with D maybe TRBD1 (6 bases). Per germline, CDR1 SGHTA and CDR2 FQGNSA. The CDR3 is 17 amino acids. Trimming shortened V by 4 bases and J by 6 bases, and 19 bases separated the two germline ends. The CDR3 DNA follows: TGTGCCAGCAGCTCCCGCCGGGGGGCGTCTGGTAATTCACCCCTCCACTTT. It codes for CASSSRRGASGNSPLHF.

The gene calls are TRBV7-2 and TRBJ1-1; 12 positions agree with TRBD1. Germline CDR1 is SGHTA and CDR2 is FQGNSA. Trimming at V came to 4 bases and at J to 5 bases, leaving 11 bases not matched to a gene. CDR3 length equals 17 residues. The CDR3 loop is CASSSGTGGAGRTEAFF. CDR3 bases: TGTGCCAGCAGCTCTGGGACAGGGGGCGCCGGGCGTACTGAAGCTTTCTTT.

This clonotype was found a few times. The CDR3 protein is CASSWGTSAIGDTQYF. The CDR3 nucleotides are TGTGCCAGCAGCTGGGGGACTAGCGCAATAGGAGATACGCAGTATTTT. The V call is TRBV5-8, the J call TRBJ2-3, with TRBD2 matching 10 bases. The CDR3 covers 16 residues. Germline assignment: CDR1 SGHTS and CDR2 YDEGEE. The J segment lost 5 bases and the V segment lost 3 bases, leaving 9 bases of the junction unmatched. The full variable domain, completed using reference TRBV5-8 and TRBJ2-3, is EAGVTQSPTHLIKTRGQQATLRCSPISGHTSVYWYQQALGLGLQFLLWYDEGEERNRGNFPPRFSGRQFPNYSSELNVNALELEDSALYLCASSWGTSAIGDTQYFGPGTRLTVL.

This clonotype was observed a handful of times. J is TRBJ1-5 and V is TRBV20-1; the D is unclear. Per the germline V gene, CDR1 is DFQATT and CDR2 is SNEGSKA (reference sequence). The CDR3 sequence is 12 residues long. Between the trimmed V and J ends, which lost 5 bases and 4 bases, there was a span of 9 bases. The CDR3 here is CSAGERNQPQHF. The CDR3 bases are TGCAGTGCTGGTGAAAGGAATCAGCCCCAGCATTTT.

The chain has TRBV15 and TRBJ1-2; D not certain. Between the trimmed V and J ends, which lost 0 bases and 6 bases, there was a span of 11 bases. The CDR3 has 14 residues. The germline V gene encodes CDR1 LNHNV and CDR2 YYDKDF (reference sequence). The CDR3 loop is CATSRDRGPDGYTF. CDR3 nucleotide sequence: TGTGCCACCAGCAGAGATCGAGGGCCCGATGGCTACACCTTC.

This clonotype was observed a few times. The genes are TRBV7-9 and TRBJ1-1, with D hard to call. Germline assignment: CDR1 SEHNR and CDR2 FQNEAQ (reference sequence). Trimming pared 7 bases from V and 0 bases from J, leaving 12 bases between. This CDR3 comprises 14 residues. CDR3 region: CASNSLGLNTEAFF. CDR3 nucleotide sequence: TGTGCCAGCAACTCATTGGGCCTGAACACTGAAGCTTTCTTT.

This clonotype was seen a handful of times. V is TRBV5-1 and J is TRBJ2-1; D remains ambiguous. Germline values: CDR1 SGHRS, CDR2 YFSETQ. The CDR3 extends over 12 amino acids. Deletions cut 3 bases from V and 9 bases from J, with 10 bases between. The DNA for the CDR3 is TGCGCCAGCAGCTCCGGGTGGAGTGAGCAGTTCTTC. As protein: CASSSGWSEQFF.

This clonotype was observed a few times. The chain links TRBV2 to TRBJ2-5; 7 bases fit TRBD1. V lost 11 bases to trimming and J lost 5 bases; unmatched junction nucleotides: 17. CDR1 is SNHLY and CDR2 is FYNNEI in the germline V gene. CDR3 length: 15 amino acids. The CDR3 protein is CAGQKNRGVGETQYF. CDR3 DNA sequence: TGTGCCGGCCAAAAGAACAGGGGAGTCGGGGAGACCCAGTACTTC.

This clonotype turned up a few times. J is TRBJ1-5 and V is TRBV20-1; the D is unclear. In germline, CDR1 is DFQATT, CDR2 SNEGSKA (reference sequence). The ends were cut back, 3 bases at V and 6 bases at J, with 9 bases in the middle. The length of the CDR3 is 12 residues. CDR3 coding DNA: TGCAGTGCTAGCCCCGGTAGTCAGCCCCAGCATTTT. The encoded protein is CSASPGSQPQHF.

In regard to this clonotype: Mismatch with germline at one junction end may stem from a read error. V gene TRBV9 combines with J gene TRBJ2-3; D could derive from TRBD1 or TRBD2 (6 bases each). CDR3 length equals 16 residues. Looked up from germline, CDR1 is SGDLS and CDR2 is YYNGEE. The CDR3 nucleotides read TGTGCCCGCAGCGTAGGGGGGCGGGAATCCACAGATACGCAGTATTTT. Protein: CARSVGGRESTDTQYF.

A few counts support this clonotype. The chain combines TRBV20-1 with TRBJ2-2, with 7 bases aligning to TRBD2. V lost 2 bases and J lost 0; bases outside the gene matches: 3. Germline loops: CDR1 DFQATT, CDR2 SNEGSKA (reference sequence). The CDR3 is 15 amino acids. This chain's CDR3 is CSARTSETNTGELFF. The DNA of the CDR3 is TGCAGTGCTAGAACTAGCGAGACGAACACCGGGGAGCTGTTTTTT.

This clonotype was seen more than once but under ten times. The J gene is TRBJ2-5, the V gene TRBV5-1; the D gene is possibly TRBD2 (5 bases). V lost 1 base and J 0 bases, leaving 10 bases between the germline ends. CDR1 and CDR2 from the germline V gene are SGHRS and YFSETQ. The CDR3 is 15 amino acids. The CDR3 DNA reads TGCGCCAGCAGCTTGTCTGGCGGGCACCAAGAGACCCAGTACTTC. Translated: CASSLSGGHQETQYF.